Following are 31 T cell receptor beta chains from one sample sequenced in a study of CD8 T cells in Susac syndrome. RNA was extracted with the RNeasy kit, and a quantity of roughly 0.5 to 1 ug was reverse transcribed using random hexamers. TCRdb fed the immunoSEQ multiplex PCR reads into MiXCR, producing one record per CDR3 protein. The sample gives some 450,000 distinct CDR3 sequences, more than 80% of which show up once; 0.09% to 0.15% is in the top ten. Source material: CD8+ T cells from PBMCs. These receptors originate from a human donor with multiple sclerosis.

This chain uses TRBV2 with TRBJ2-3, with 9 bases lining up with TRBD2. The CDR3 consists of 19 residues. Looked up from germline, CDR1 is SNHLY and CDR2 is FYNNEI. Trimming at V came to 3 bases and at J to 1 base, leaving 14 bases not matched to a gene. CDR3 sequence reads: CASSDLAGVAGDRTDTQYF. CDR3 in DNA: TGTGCCAGCAGTGATTTGGCAGGAGTAGCGGGGGATCGCACAGATACGCAGTATTTT.

V and J are TRBV4-1 and TRBJ2-1; D remains ambiguous. The CDR3 covers 13 residues. V was clipped by 1 base and J by 8 bases, with 9 bases between them. Germline lookup yields CDR1 MGHRA and CDR2 YSYEKL. The CDR3 sequence: CASSQAEFDEQFF. The CDR3 nucleotides read TGCGCCAGCAGCCAAGCCGAATTCGATGAGCAGTTCTTC.

This clonotype was counted a single time. The chain carries TRBV6-5 and TRBJ2-2; TRBD2 might be the D (6 bases). Germline lookup yields CDR1 MNHEY and CDR2 SVGAGI. Trimming took 5 bases from V and 13 from J, leaving 20 bases between them. The CDR3 extends over 14 amino acids. CDR3 residues: CASSPGTWGLMLFF. CDR3 sequence (DNA): TGTGCCAGCAGTCCCGGGACTTGGGGCCTTATGCTGTTTTTT.

J is TRBJ2-1 and V is TRBV5-6; D unclear. Trimming shortened V by 0 bases and J by 1 base, and 11 bases separated the two germline ends. Germline CDR1 SGHDT, CDR2 YYEEEE. The CDR3 is 16 amino acids. The CDR3: CASSLGTVTSYNEQFF. The CDR3 region has the DNA TGTGCCAGCAGCTTGGGTACAGTAACATCCTACAATGAGCAGTTCTTC.

The chain has TRBV5-1 and TRBJ1-6, with TRBD1 identical over 10 bases. J was trimmed by 5 bases and V by 7 bases; bases with no gene match: 0. The CDR3 contains 13 residues. Germline CDR1 SGHRS, CDR2 YFSETQ. This CDR3 is CASGTGDNSPLHF. The DNA for the CDR3 is TGCGCCAGCGGGACAGGGGATAATTCACCCCTCCACTTT.

This clonotype occurred once. This sequence joins TRBV2 and TRBJ1-1; D call uncertain. The germline V gene has CDR1 SNHLY and CDR2 FYNNEI. The CDR3 consists of 15 residues. The ends were cut back, 3 bases at V and 4 bases at J, with 15 bases in the middle. The CDR3 sequence: CASSDRGMRVTEAFF. The CDR3 coding sequence is TGTGCCAGCAGTGATCGCGGGATGCGCGTCACTGAAGCTTTCTTT.

The chain uses TRBV29-1 and TRBJ2-1; 9 positions agree with TRBD1. Losses at the gene ends were 6 bases for V and 1 base for J; bases not matched to a gene: 4. This CDR3 contains 14 residues. The germline V gene has CDR1 SQVTM and CDR2 ANQGSEA. The CDR3 spells CSVLTGGSYNEQFF. The CDR3 nucleotides read TGCAGCGTCCTGACAGGGGGTTCCTACAATGAGCAGTTCTTC.

This sequence joins TRBV7-8 and TRBJ1-2; D is ambiguous. The CDR3 is 14 amino acids. Germline V CDR1 and CDR2: SGHVS, FQNEAQ. The ends were cut back, 5 bases at V and 5 bases at J, with 15 bases in the middle. CDR3 in amino acids: CASSLGGVRYGYTF. As DNA, the CDR3 is TGTGCCAGCAGCCTGGGTGGGGTTCGGTATGGCTACACCTTC.

The J gene is TRBJ2-7, the V gene TRBV5-5; 7 bases agree with TRBD1. CDR1 is SGHKS, CDR2 YYEKEE, per germline (reference sequence). J gave up 4 bases and V 1 base, and 14 bases lay outside the gene matches. The CDR3 extends over 17 amino acids. The DNA of the CDR3 is TGTGCCAGCAGCTTGTCTTTTATGGGACAGTACCTTTACGAGCAGTACTTC. It encodes CASSLSFMGQYLYEQYF.

This chain links TRBV2 with TRBJ2-7, with 7 bases fitting TRBD1. The CDR3 extends over 17 amino acids. V was pared by 1 base and J by 0 bases, with 9 bases of the junction left unmatched. Germline assignment: CDR1 SNHLY and CDR2 FYNNEI. The CDR3 sequence: CASSEVGTVLSSYEQYF. The DNA for the CDR3 is TGTGCCAGCAGTGAAGTCGGGACAGTCCTTAGCTCCTACGAGCAGTACTTC. Using reference TRBV2 and TRBJ2-7 for the parts outside the CDR3, the full variable domain is EPEVTQTPSHQVTQMGQEVILRCVPISNHLYFYWYRQILGQKVEFLVSFYNNEISEKSEIFDDQFSVERPDGSNFTLKIRSTKLEDSAMYFCASSEVGTVLSSYEQYFGPGTRLTVT.

V is TRBV19 and J is TRBJ2-3; TRBD2 is a possible D gene (5 bases). The V end lost 3 bases, the J end lost 0 bases, and 10 bases lay between the germline ends. The CDR3 runs to 15 residues. Germline V gives CDR1 LNHDA, CDR2 SQIVND (reference sequence). The chain's CDR3 is CASSMDGESTDTQYF. The CDR3 DNA sequence: TGTGCCAGTAGTATGGACGGGGAGAGCACAGATACGCAGTATTTT.

The chain couples TRBV14 to TRBJ1-2; D not resolved. The CDR3 runs to 15 residues. Germline CDR1 reads SGHDN; CDR2 reads FVKESK. Trimming took 4 bases from V and 6 from J, leaving 18 bases between them. The CDR3 DNA is TGTGCCAGCAGCCGCTCTGGGGAGGTGGCCGATGGCTACACCTTC. Translated: CASSRSGEVADGYTF.

The table lists this clonotype with a count of one. The CDR3 coding sequence is TGTGCCAGCAGCTTTGACAAGGGCTCCTACAATGAGCAGTTCTTC. This codes for CASSFDKGSYNEQFF. The chain links TRBV7-8 to TRBJ2-1; D unresolved. Looked up from germline, CDR1 is SGHVS and CDR2 is FQNEAQ. The CDR3 is 15 residues long. V was cut by 3 bases and J by 0 bases, with 9 bases left in between.

The V gene is TRBV4-1, the J gene TRBJ1-3; D not certain. V was shortened by 5 bases and J by 2 bases, with 10 bases between the two germline ends. This CDR3 region has 14 residues. The germline V gene has CDR1 MGHRA and CDR2 YSYEKL. CDR3 protein: CASSSDTTGNTIYF. The CDR3 nucleotides read TGCGCCAGCAGCTCTGACACGACTGGAAACACCATATATTTT.

J is TRBJ1-5 and V is TRBV2; D ambiguous. CDR1 is SNHLY and CDR2 is FYNNEI in the germline V gene. The CDR3 consists of 13 residues. V lost 7 bases and J lost 2, with 9 bases in between. The CDR3 nucleotides read TGTGCCAGCATGTTAAATGGCAATCAGCCCCAGCATTTT. Encoded protein: CASMLNGNQPQHF. Filled out from reference TRBV2 and TRBJ1-5, the complete variable domain reads EPEVTQTPSHQVTQMGQEVILRCVPISNHLYFYWYRQILGQKVEFLVSFYNNEISEKSEIFDDQFSVERPDGSNFTLKIRSTKLEDSAMYFCASMLNGNQPQHFGDGTRLSIL.

This clonotype was recorded a few times. The chain recombines TRBV28 with TRBJ2-7; D may be TRBD2 (5 bases). The germline V gene has CDR1 MDHEN and CDR2 SYDVKM. Trimming stripped 1 base from V and 7 bases from J, with 14 bases between. The CDR3 has 14 residues. CDR3: CASSLYAGSEEQYF. DNA of the CDR3: TGTGCCAGCAGTTTATATGCGGGCTCGGAGGAGCAGTACTTC.

DNA of the CDR3: TGTGCCAGCAGCTTGAGACACATTGAGCAGTTCTTC. Translation: CASSLRHIEQFF. V and J are TRBV11-2 and TRBJ2-1; D unresolved. V lost 3 bases, J lost 9 bases, and 9 bases lay in between. CDR3 size: 12 residues. The germline V gene encodes CDR1 SGHAT and CDR2 FQNNGV.

The CDR3, as DNA: TGCGCCAGCAGCCCAGTACAGGGACAGGCTAATTCACCCCTCCACTTT. Translated, it gives CASSPVQGQANSPLHF. The chain combines TRBV4-1 with TRBJ1-6; 8 nucleotides match TRBD1. The CDR3 loop spans 16 amino acids. CDR1 and CDR2 from the germline V gene are MGHRA and YSYEKL. The V and J ends lost 4 bases and 6 bases, in that order; junction bases with no gene match: 8.

The V call is TRBV20-1, the J call TRBJ1-5; perhaps TRBD1 as D (5 bases). Germline CDR1 DFQATT, CDR2 SNEGSKA (reference sequence). CDR3 length: 14 amino acids. Trimming stripped 3 bases from V and 1 base from J, with 10 bases between. As DNA, the CDR3 is TGCAGTGCTAGCGCGACAGAAAGCAATCAGCCCCAGCATTTT. This translates into CSASATESNQPQHF.

CDR3 nucleotides: TGTGCCAGCAGTTCCTTCCTAGCGAGCTCCTACGAGCAGTACTTC. Translation: CASSSFLASSYEQYF. The chain recombines TRBV28 with TRBJ2-7; tentative D call: TRBD2 (6 bases). The CDR3 is 15 residues long. Trimming left V 4 bases short and J 0 bases short, with 13 bases between. Germline lookup yields CDR1 MDHEN and CDR2 SYDVKM. The full variable domain, completed using reference TRBV28 and TRBJ2-7, is DVKVTQSSRYLVKRTGEKVFLECVQDMDHENMFWYRQDPGLGLRLIYFSYDVKMKEKGDIPEGYSVSREKKERFSLILESASTNQTSMYLCASSSFLASSYEQYFGPGTRLTVT.

In nucleotides, the CDR3 is TGTGCCATCATGACCAGACCCGGGGAGCTGTTTTTT. It is translated as CAIMTRPGELFF. The genes are TRBV10-3 and TRBJ2-2; no clear D gene. The germline gives CDR1 ENHRY, CDR2 SYGVKD. The CDR3 has 12 residues. Trimming removed 7 bases from V and 6 bases from J, with 9 bases in between.

The chain employs TRBV28 and TRBJ1-1; 8 bases fit TRBD1. Germline assignment: CDR1 MDHEN and CDR2 SYDVKM. J was trimmed by 1 base and V by 9 bases; bases with no gene match: 13. CDR3 length equals 16 residues. CDR3 amino acids: CASQRIQGAPNTEAFF. The CDR3, as DNA: TGTGCCAGTCAAAGAATCCAGGGGGCCCCGAACACTGAAGCTTTCTTT.

The chain uses TRBV27 and TRBJ1-1, with D hard to call. From germline, CDR1 is MNHEY and CDR2 SMNVEV (reference sequence). Trimming shortened V by 3 bases and J by 4 bases, and 9 bases separated the two germline ends. The CDR3 consists of 13 residues. The CDR3 here is CASSLVLSTEAFF. The CDR3 DNA follows: TGTGCCAGCAGTTTGGTTCTCAGCACTGAAGCTTTCTTT.

CDR3 residues: CASSFISREGTEAFF. In DNA form, the CDR3 reads TGTGCCAGCAGTTTTATATCCAGGGAAGGCACTGAAGCTTTCTTT. V gene TRBV28 combines with J gene TRBJ1-1; tentative D call: TRBD1 (5 bases). Germline loops: CDR1 MDHEN, CDR2 SYDVKM. The CDR3 loop spans 15 amino acids. Between the trimmed V and J ends, which lost 3 bases and 4 bases, there was a span of 15 bases.

This sequence joins TRBV7-6 and TRBJ1-5; D may be TRBD1 (5 bases). CDR1 is SGHVS and CDR2 is FNYEAQ in the germline V gene. Trimming removed 4 bases at V and 5 bases at J, with 15 bases between. The CDR3 covers 15 residues. The CDR3 DNA sequence: TGTGCCAGCAGCTCCCGGTGGGGGACCGATCAGCCCCAGCATTTT. Translated: CASSSRWGTDQPQHF.

The genes are TRBV5-1 and TRBJ2-1; D perhaps matches TRBD2 (6 bases). The V and J ends lost 0 bases and 7 bases respectively, with 17 bases between them. There are 16 residues in the CDR3. Looked up from germline, CDR1 is SGHRS and CDR2 is YFSETQ. The CDR3 coding sequence is TGCGCCAGCAGCTTGGAGTACGGGAGAGCCAGGAATGAGCAGTTCTTC. This translates into CASSLEYGRARNEQFF.

This rearrangement joins TRBV28 to TRBJ1-5; TRBD1 agrees at 9 bases. Looked up from germline, CDR1 is MDHEN and CDR2 is SYDVKM. After removal of 8 bases from V and 4 bases from J, the junction contained 9 bases not matched to a gene. This CDR3 has 15 residues. The CDR3 loop reads CASSSGGQGNQPQHF. Written as DNA, the CDR3 is TGTGCCAGCTCCTCGGGTGGACAGGGGAATCAGCCCCAGCATTTT.

The chain joins TRBV19 to TRBJ2-7; no clear D gene. CDR1 is LNHDA, CDR2 SQIVND, per germline (reference sequence). CDR3 length: 14 amino acids. The V end was cut by 4 bases, the J end by 0 bases, with 10 bases between. The CDR3 DNA reads as TGTGCCAGTAGTACCGGACGGAGCTCCTACGAGCAGTACTTC. Translated, it gives CASSTGRSSYEQYF.

Here the CDR3 DNA reads TGTGCCTGTGGACAGGGATGGTTCTACGAGCAGTACTTC. It yields the protein CACGQGWFYEQYF. The chain has TRBV30 and TRBJ2-7; 8 positions match TRBD1. Germline V gives CDR1 GTSNPN, CDR2 SVGIG (reference sequence). There are 13 residues in the CDR3. The V segment lost 6 bases and the J segment 3 bases; nucleotides outside the gene matches: 7.

The J gene is TRBJ2-2, the V gene TRBV27; TRBD2 is a possible D gene (5 bases). CDR3 length: 16 residues. V lost 0 bases and J 3 bases, leaving 11 bases between the germline ends. Germline CDR1 is MNHEY and CDR2 is SMNVEV (reference sequence). The CDR3 region has the DNA TGTGCCAGCAGTTTATCCCCGGGATTGTACACCGGGGAGCTGTTTTTT. This translates into CASSLSPGLYTGELFF.

V and J are TRBV29-1 and TRBJ2-7; D uncertain. Germline V gives CDR1 SQVTM, CDR2 ANQGSEA. The CDR3 is 11 residues long. V lost 2 bases to trimming and J lost 4 bases, with 6 bases between them. The CDR3 nucleotides read TGCAGCGTTGAAATTGCTTACGAGCAGTACTTC. It translates to CSVEIAYEQYF.